Sequencing of this TCR beta chain was carried out in a study of cytomegalovirus exposure and HLA in healthy donors. Study-wide results and limits: Relative to the approximately 670-donor mean, N-insertions were reportedly fewer in an Asian-associated ancestry cluster in a later analysis. Researchers catalogued roughly 170 TCR beta chains as cytomegalovirus-associated.

This clone was detected only once. Its antigen is not known. In the PCR, 60 Vbeta and 13 Jbeta primers were used. Method: immunoSEQ multiplex PCR; TCRdb's copy keeps in-frame clones and lacks some. The profile shows about 160,000 clones, roughly 70% of them singletons. V lost 5 bases and J lost 5, with 9 bases in between. Per the germline V gene, CDR1 is SGHVS and CDR2 is FNYEAQ. The CDR3 totals 12 residues. Donors showed nominal health when sampled, although they likely had unrecorded immune exposures. The chain joins TRBV7-6 to TRBJ1-2, with D unresolved. Sample: PBMCs. This clonotype originated in a woman between 25 and 40 years old in good health and CMV-seronegative. The chain's CDR3 is CASSAGDYGYTF. For the CDR3, the DNA is TGTGCCAGCAGCGCCGGAGATTATGGCTACACCTTC.